The 19 T cell receptor beta chains in this list originate from one sample, sequenced in a study of CD8 T cells in Susac syndrome. Random hexamers were used to reverse transcribe an amount of about 0.45 to 1 ug RNA. From the immunoSEQ multiplex PCR reads, TCRdb called clonotypes with MiXCR, one entry per CDR3 protein. The sample has 150,000 or so distinct CDR3 sequences, 85% to 95% seen once. The material sequenced was CD4+ T cells from PBMCs. The receptors were gathered from a human donor with Susac syndrome.

The chain links TRBV25-1 to TRBJ2-5; perhaps TRBD2 as D (6 bases). V was pared by 3 bases and J by 5 bases, with 10 bases between. The CDR3 totals 13 residues. Per the germline V gene, CDR1 is MGHDK and CDR2 is SYGVNS. The CDR3 is CASSESGRETQYF. In DNA, the CDR3 is TGTGCCAGCAGTGAGTCAGGGAGGGAGACCCAGTACTTC.

V usage is TRBV9 and J usage is TRBJ2-7; TRBD1 matches at 9 bases. From germline, CDR1 is SGDLS and CDR2 YYNGEE. Trimming cost V 4 bases and J 6 bases; bases outside gene matches: 11. The CDR3 is 15 residues long. The CDR3 DNA reads TGTGCCAGCAGCCTACAACCGGGACAGGGTTTCGAGCAGTACTTC. Amino acid sequence: CASSLQPGQGFEQYF.

The rearrangement joins TRBV20-1 to TRBJ2-7; D perhaps matches TRBD1 (5 bases). The V and J ends lost 5 bases and 7 bases respectively, with 18 bases between them. The CDR3 consists of 13 residues. Germline CDR1 DFQATT, CDR2 SNEGSKA (reference sequence). This CDR3 reads CSAPDTKLSEQYF. CDR3 coding DNA: TGCAGTGCTCCGGACACGAAGCTATCAGAGCAGTACTTC.

V gene TRBV12-3 or TRBV12-4 combines with J gene TRBJ2-2; D uncertain. This CDR3 comprises 12 residues. The V end lost 1 base, the J end lost 7 bases, and 4 bases lay between the germline ends. CDR3 DNA: TGTGCCAGCAGTTTAGGGGTCGGGGAGCTGTTTTTT. Residues: CASSLGVGELFF.

The J gene is TRBJ2-3, the V gene TRBV2, with D possibly TRBD1 on 8 matching bases. The ends were cut back, 8 bases at V and 8 bases at J, with 20 bases in the middle. The V gene's germline CDR1 is SNHLY and CDR2 FYNNEI. The CDR3 extends over 14 amino acids. The CDR3 here is CASVQGGLGATQYF. CDR3 bases: TGTGCCAGCGTACAGGGGGGGCTTGGTGCTACGCAGTATTTT.

The chain has TRBV25-1 and TRBJ1-1; D gene uncertain. There are 13 residues in the CDR3. The germline CDR1 and CDR2 sequences are MGHDK and SYGVNS. Trimming pared 7 bases from V and 4 bases from J, leaving 13 bases between. The CDR3 DNA is TGTGCCAGCACCCAACAACAGACCACTGAAGCTTTCTTT. Translated, it gives CASTQQQTTEAFF.

V usage is TRBV28 and J usage is TRBJ2-7; D not certain. In germline, CDR1 is MDHEN, CDR2 SYDVKM. The CDR3 is made up of 13 amino acids. With 5 bases removed from V and 0 bases from J, the gap between germline ends came to 8 bases. CDR3 amino acids: CASSPPPSYEQYF. The DNA for the CDR3 is TGTGCCAGCAGTCCCCCCCCCTCCTACGAGCAGTACTTC. Looking up the rest from reference TRBV28 and TRBJ2-7 gives the full variable domain: DVKVTQSSRYLVKRTGEKVFLECVQDMDHENMFWYRQDPGLGLRLIYFSYDVKMKEKGDIPEGYSVSREKKERFSLILESASTNQTSMYLCASSPPPSYEQYFGPGTRLTVT.

The chain carries TRBV12-3 or TRBV12-4 and TRBJ1-1; tentatively, D is TRBD1 (5 bases). V shed 6 bases and J shed 1 base, with 12 bases lying between them. CDR3 length: 14 amino acids. For the CDR3, the DNA is TGTGCCAGCAGGACCGACAGTCCGAACACTGAAGCTTTCTTT. It yields the protein CASRTDSPNTEAFF.

This chain joins TRBV3-1 and TRBJ1-1; a possible D gene is TRBD1 (5 bases). CDR1 and CDR2 (germline): LGHDT, YNNKEL (reference sequence). Trimming removed 2 bases from V and 4 bases from J, with 17 bases in between. There are 16 residues in the CDR3. DNA for the CDR3: TGTGCCAGCAGCCAACCCGGGGGAGGCTGGGGCACTGAAGCTTTCTTT. The encoded protein is CASSQPGGGWGTEAFF.

V gene TRBV7-9 combines with J gene TRBJ1-2, with 9 bases that match TRBD1. V was clipped by 1 base and J by 4 bases; unmatched bases: 7. Germline V gene sequence: CDR1 SEHNR, CDR2 FQNEAQ (reference sequence). The CDR3 loop spans 16 amino acids. As DNA, the CDR3 is TGTGCCAGCAGCTTAGACAGGGGGCAGACTTCCTATGGCTACACCTTC. Its translation: CASSLDRGQTSYGYTF.

This clonotype is a singleton in its sample. The rearrangement uses TRBV30 and TRBJ2-3; D ambiguous. The CDR3 contains 12 residues. Trimming took 8 bases from V and 4 from J, leaving 13 bases between them. The germline V gene encodes CDR1 GTSNPN and CDR2 SVGIG (reference sequence). DNA for the CDR3: TGTGCCCACACCGTCGGGCCAGATACGCAGTATTTT. Amino acids: CAHTVGPDTQYF.

V usage is TRBV30 and J usage is TRBJ1-3; possibly TRBD1 for D (5 bases). In germline, CDR1 is GTSNPN, CDR2 SVGIG (reference sequence). The CDR3 is made up of 12 amino acids. V lost 3 bases and J 7 bases, leaving 10 bases between the germline ends. CDR3 in DNA: TGTGCCTGGAGAACTGGGGGGAACACCATATATTTT. Translated, it gives CAWRTGGNTIYF. The full variable domain, in which reference TRBV30 and TRBJ1-3 provide the parts outside the CDR3, is SQTIHQWPATLVQPVGSPLSLECTVEGTSNPNLYWYRQAAGRGLQLLFYSVGIGQISSEVPQNLSASRPQDRQFILSSKKLLLSDSGFYLCAWRTGGNTIYFGEGSWLTVV.

The chain employs TRBV11-1 and TRBJ2-3; no firm D call. The germline V and J ends were trimmed by 7 bases and 3 bases, with 11 bases remaining between them. The CDR3 runs to 13 residues. Germline lookup yields CDR1 SGHAT and CDR2 FQDESV (reference sequence). The DNA for the CDR3 is TGTGCCAGCAAATTTTTCGGAACAGATACGCAGTATTTT. Its translation is CASKFFGTDTQYF.

The J gene is TRBJ2-7, the V gene TRBV3-1; tentatively, D is TRBD2 (5 bases). This CDR3 comprises 17 residues. The germline V gene has CDR1 LGHDT and CDR2 YNNKEL (reference sequence). Trimming left V 1 base short and J 3 bases short, with 19 bases between. The CDR3 spells CASSQGMVGMYNYEQYF. CDR3 bases: TGTGCCAGCAGCCAAGGTATGGTCGGGATGTACAACTACGAGCAGTACTTC.

This chain links TRBV20-1 with TRBJ2-1, with D hard to call. The CDR3 sequence is 15 residues long. Trimming took 2 bases from V and 1 from J, leaving 12 bases between them. Germline lookup yields CDR1 DFQATT and CDR2 SNEGSKA (reference sequence). The DNA of the CDR3 is TGCAGTGCTAGAAGTTGGGCGAGGTCCTACAATGAGCAGTTCTTC. Its protein is CSARSWARSYNEQFF.

The chain has TRBV5-4 and TRBJ1-1, with D perhaps TRBD1 (6 bases). The CDR3 has 14 residues. Trimming removed 4 bases from V and 3 bases from J, with 13 bases in between. Germline CDR1 is SGHNT and CDR2 is YYREEE (reference sequence). The CDR3 here is CASSPTHRDTEAFF. The CDR3 DNA reads as TGTGCCAGCAGCCCAACCCACAGGGACACTGAAGCTTTCTTT.

The chain carries TRBV21-1 and TRBJ2-1; TRBD1 was called by the table and not checked on the DNA. TRBV21-1 is annotated as a pseudogene. The CDR3 is 16 amino acids. CDR3 in DNA: TGTGCCAGCAGCAAAGAGGCCTCAGGGGGGGGTGATGAGCAGTTCTTC. Translation: CASSKEASGGGDEQFF.

The chain combines TRBV6-1 with TRBJ1-2; D is possibly TRBD1 (6 bases). Germline loops: CDR1 MNHNS, CDR2 SASEGT. The CDR3 has 16 residues. Trimming removed 6 bases from V and 4 bases from J, with 21 bases in between. Here the CDR3 DNA reads TGTGCCAGCAGGGATAGACAGGCCCAAAGGGTCTATGGCTACACCTTC. It is translated as CASRDRQAQRVYGYTF.

V is TRBV29-1 and J is TRBJ2-1; D call uncertain. The ends were cut back, 4 bases at V and 0 bases at J, with 13 bases in the middle. Germline V gene data show CDR1 as SQVTM and CDR2 as ANQGSEA. CDR3 length equals 15 residues. CDR3: CSVGGLVTSYNEQFF. CDR3 in DNA: TGCAGCGTTGGAGGCCTAGTCACCTCCTACAATGAGCAGTTCTTC.